This is a list of T cell receptor beta chains from one sample in a study of blood T cell repertoires in COVID-19. Profiling relied on immunoSEQ multiplex PCR, and the TCRdb table lists in-frame clones only, not all of them. The repertoire holds around 250,000 clones, with about 80% as singletons. Material for sequencing was peripheral blood. These receptors all come from a man aged 50 or older with active or convalescent COVID-19. Each CDR3 is given with its conserved first and last residue. The D gene is left open where the match is weak. Size tells how often a clone was seen (once, few, many) or the class of an expanded clone, and some rows leave it out.

- - TRBJ1-1 TRBV3-1/TRBV3-2 TGTGCCAGCAGCCAAGGTAGGAACACTGAAGCTTTCTTT CASSQGRNTEAFF
- TRBD1 TRBJ1-5 TRBV6-5 TGTGCCAGCAGTAGAACAGGGGTTGGCAATCAGCCCCAGCATTTT CASSRTGVGNQPQHF
- TRBD1 TRBJ1-5 TRBV19 TGTGCCAGTAGTAGGGACAGGGGGAATCAGCCCCAGCATTTT CASSRDRGNQPQHF
- TRBD2 TRBJ2-1 TRBV5-4 TGTGCCAGCAGTTCACGTCGGGGGGGGATCTACAATGAGCAGTTCTTC CASSSRRGGIYNEQFF
- - TRBJ1-1 TRBV7-2 TGTGCCAGCAGCTTAGTCCCAGGGGACACTGAAGCTTTCTTT CASSLVPGDTEAFF
- - TRBJ1-1 TRBV2 TGTGCCAGCAGTGAAGAGGGAGGGAAGGCTTTTAACACTGAAGCTTTCTTT CASSEEGGKAFNTEAFF
- TRBD2 TRBJ2-1 TRBV19 TGTGCCAGTAGCGGGGGGGCCCGAAATGAGCAGTTCTTC CASSGGARNEQFF
- - TRBJ1-5 TRBV6-1 TGTGCCAGCAGTGAAGCTGGGGGGATAAATCAGCCCCAGCATTTT CASSEAGGINQPQHF
- TRBD1 TRBJ1-2 TRBV7-2 TGTGCCAGCAGCTCCGGACAGGCGGGCTCCTATGGCTACACCTTC CASSSGQAGSYGYTF
- TRBD2 TRBJ2-2 TRBV9 TGTGCCAGCAGCCTTGGACTAGAGGCCGGGGAGCTGTTTTTT CASSLGLEAGELFF
- TRBD2 TRBJ2-1 TRBV5-1 TGCGCCAGCAGCCTCAATAGCGGGGACGCGCAGTTCTTC CASSLNSGDAQFF
- - TRBJ2-3 TRBV12-5 TGTGCTAGTGGTTTTAAAGGGGGAGATACGCAGTATTTT CASGFKGGDTQYF
few - TRBJ1-2 TRBV29-1 TGCACCATTACCGGAGGGGCTGAGGGCTACACCTTC CTITGGAEGYTF
- - TRBJ2-7 TRBV7-6 TGTGCCAGCAGCTTAGAAGGGGGGGAAGCCTACGAGCAGTACTTC CASSLEGGEAYEQYF
once - TRBJ1-1 TRBV7-9 TGTGCCAGCAGCCGGTTTTTACAGATGAACACTGAAGCTTTCTTT CASSRFLQMNTEAFF
- - TRBJ2-7 TRBV6-5 TGTGCCAGCAGAATAGGACAGATCCACGAGCAGTACTTC CASRIGQIHEQYF
- - TRBJ1-2 TRBV5-6 TGTGCCAGCAGCCCTAGTGGGAGGGGATTTTATGGCTACACCTTC CASSPSGRGFYGYTF
few TRBD1 TRBJ1-1 TRBV19 TGTGCCAGTAGTATAGAGGACAGGGGAAGCACTGAAGCTTTCTTT CASSIEDRGSTEAFF
once TRBD1 TRBJ2-7 TRBV7-2 TGTGCCAGCAGCTTAGGGGTCAGGGGGCTGGGGGAGCAGTACTTC CASSLGVRGLGEQYF
- - TRBJ1-2 TRBV4-2 TGTGCCAGCAGGGACGGGGGGATTGACTATGGCTACACCTTC CASRDGGIDYGYTF
- - TRBJ2-7 TRBV7-2 TGTGCCAGCAGCCCCCAAAGGGGACTCAACTCCTACGAGCAGTACTTC CASSPQRGLNSYEQYF
- - TRBJ1-1 TRBV19 TGTGCCAGTAGTAAGGAAGGGGACACTGAAGCTTTCTTT CASSKEGDTEAFF
- TRBD1 TRBJ1-4 TRBV19 TGTGCCAGTAGTCCAGGGACAGGGATGGTTGAAAAACTGTTTTTT CASSPGTGMVEKLFF
- - TRBJ1-1 TRBV28 TGTGCCAGCAGTTTGGCAGGCCCGAGCACTGAAGCTTTCTTT CASSLAGPSTEAFF
- TRBD1 TRBJ1-1 TRBV28 TGTGCCAGCAGTCCGCGGGACAGGGGGGCAGCTTTCTTT CASSPRDRGAAFF
- - TRBJ2-7 TRBV11-2 TGTGCCAGCACCTTGAACAGGGTTACCTCCTACGAGCAGTACTTC CASTLNRVTSYEQYF
- - TRBJ1-1 TRBV29-1 TGCAGCCTTGGGGCATGGGACACTGAAGCTTTCTTT CSLGAWDTEAFF
- - TRBJ2-3 TRBV19 TGTGCCAGTAGTATAGCCGTCACAGATACGCAGTATTTT CASSIAVTDTQYF
- - TRBJ1-1 TRBV20-1 TGCAGTGCGCACAGGCGATATGAAGCTTTCTTT CSAHRRYEAFF
- - TRBJ2-7 TRBV7-9 TGTGCCAGCAGCTTCGGGGTGGGAGAGCAGTACTTC CASSFGVGEQYF
- - TRBJ1-2 TRBV3-1/TRBV3-2 TGTGCCAGCAGCCAATGGCAAGTATGGTATGGCTACACCTTC CASSQWQVWYGYTF
once TRBD2 TRBJ2-5 TRBV6-5 TGTGCCAGCATCAGAATAGCGGGGGGGTCGGAGACCCAGTACTTC CASIRIAGGSETQYF
- - TRBJ2-2 TRBV7-6 TGTGCCAGCAGCTTAGCGAGCCAGCGCCTTAACACCGGGGAGCTGTTTTTT CASSLASQRLNTGELFF
- TRBD1 TRBJ1-4 TRBV4-1 TGCGCCAGCAGCCATACACAGGGGTTTGAAAAACTGTTTTTT CASSHTQGFEKLFF